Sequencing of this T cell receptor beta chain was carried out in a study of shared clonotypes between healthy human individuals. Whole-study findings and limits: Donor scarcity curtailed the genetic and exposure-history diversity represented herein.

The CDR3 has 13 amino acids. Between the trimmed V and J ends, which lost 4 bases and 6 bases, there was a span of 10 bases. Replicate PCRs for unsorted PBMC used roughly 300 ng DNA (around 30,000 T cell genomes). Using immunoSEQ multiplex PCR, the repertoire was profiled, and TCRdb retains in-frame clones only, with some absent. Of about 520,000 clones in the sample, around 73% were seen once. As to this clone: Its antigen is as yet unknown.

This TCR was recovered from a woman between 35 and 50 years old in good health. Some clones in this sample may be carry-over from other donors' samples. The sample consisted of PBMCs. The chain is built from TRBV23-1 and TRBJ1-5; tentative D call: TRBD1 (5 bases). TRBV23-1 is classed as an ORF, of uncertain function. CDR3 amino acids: CASSLGVGQPQHF. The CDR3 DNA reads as TGCGCCAGCAGTCTGGGGGTCGGTCAGCCCCAGCATTTT.